This T cell receptor beta chain was profiled in a study of blood T cell repertoires in COVID-19. Study background: Sites in the United States, Italy and Spain provided acute and convalescent COVID-19 samples. Nucleic acid was either cDNA or gDNA, and it came from T cells, B-cell-depleted T cells, or PBMCs.

Original handling: Amplifying reference gene primers gave estimates of nucleated cell counts. The method was immunoSEQ multiplex PCR; TCRdb's version includes in-frame clones alone and lacks a portion of them. V, J and clone size derive from that table, while D and trimming were established from the DNA sequence. The table has roughly 70,000 clones, around nine tenths seen once. This CDR3 comprises 14 residues. J lost 10 bases, V lost 1 base, and 6 bases had no gene match. CDR1 and CDR2 from the germline V gene are LNHDA and SQIVND (reference sequence). This TCR was recovered from a man between 65 and 85 years old with acute or convalescent COVID-19. J is TRBJ2-2 and V is TRBV19, with 7 nucleotides matching TRBD2. The sequencing sample was made of peripheral blood. The DNA of the CDR3 is TGTGCCAGTAGTATAGTCTCTAGCGGATCGGAGCTGTTTTTT. It yields the protein CASSIVSSGSELFF.